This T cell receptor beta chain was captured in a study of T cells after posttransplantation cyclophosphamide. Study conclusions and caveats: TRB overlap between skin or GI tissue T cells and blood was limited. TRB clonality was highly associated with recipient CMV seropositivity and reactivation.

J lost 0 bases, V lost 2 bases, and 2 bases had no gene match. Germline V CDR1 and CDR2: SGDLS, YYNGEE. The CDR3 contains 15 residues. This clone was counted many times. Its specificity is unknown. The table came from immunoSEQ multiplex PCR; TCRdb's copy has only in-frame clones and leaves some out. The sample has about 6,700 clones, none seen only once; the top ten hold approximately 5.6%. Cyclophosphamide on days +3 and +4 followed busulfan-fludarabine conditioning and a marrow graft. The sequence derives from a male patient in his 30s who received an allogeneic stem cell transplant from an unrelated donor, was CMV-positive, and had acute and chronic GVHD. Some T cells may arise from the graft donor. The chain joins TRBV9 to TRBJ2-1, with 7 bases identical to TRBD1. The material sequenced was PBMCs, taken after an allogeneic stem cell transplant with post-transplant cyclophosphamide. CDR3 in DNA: TGTGCCAGCAGCGTGACAGGGAGCTCCTACAATGAGCAGTTCTTC. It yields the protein CASSVTGSSYNEQFF.